The clone carrying this TCR gamma chain is labeled large. The target antigen is unknown. The data belong to a study of gammadelta T cells in human blood. The CDR3 is 11 amino acids. CDR1 VENAVY and CDR2 YDSYNSRV come from the germline V gene. J gave up 5 bases and V 5 bases, and 3 bases lay outside the gene matches. Study observations and caveats: Polyclonal expansion of innate γδ T cells after birth appeared microbially driven.

With CATT, TCRdb re-called clones from the RT-PCR reads. Counted here are hundreds of gamma-chain clones, over 2% occurring once; the ten biggest clones make up 25% to 35%. The sequence came from a human donor. The sequenced material came from non-Vgamma9Vdelta2 gamma-delta T cells from adult blood. The chain links TRGV8 to TRGJ1 or TRGJ2. In DNA, the CDR3 is TGTGCCACCTGGGTTCATTATAAGAAACTCTTT. It specifies CATWVHYKKLF.